This TCR beta chain was sequenced in a study of T-cell memory formation after mild COVID-19. Across the whole study: Clusters were largely donor specific.

Study conclusions and caveats: Day 15 to 85 contracting clones showed balanced CD4/CD8; later expanders leaned CD4+. Whether second-wave clones peaking at day 37 were SARS-CoV-2 specific went unconfirmed. Those CD4+ clones that contracted were mainly in CM and EM (CD8+ ones in EMRA).

TCRdb independently ran MiXCR on the 5' RACE reads; one entry per CDR3 protein. The table records approximately 560,000 distinct CDR3 sequences, about 18% of them present only once. The CDR3 totals 15 residues. CDR1 is SSHAT and CDR2 is FNYEAQ in the germline V gene (reference sequence). V lost 4 bases to trimming and J lost 5 bases, with 17 bases between them. Comment on this clonotype: Its target is not known.

The sequenced sample was PBMCs or a T cell subset sorted from them (not recorded which). The rearrangement links TRBV7-7 to TRBJ2-5; the D is unclear. The clonotype was recovered from an adult woman who had mild COVID-19 (a few samples of this study predate the infection). Cell type and time point are not known. The chain's CDR3 is CASSSSFNPGETQYF. The CDR3 DNA follows: TGTGCCAGCAGCTCATCCTTTAACCCTGGGGAGACCCAGTACTTC.